This T cell receptor (beta chain) derives from a study of shared clonotypes between healthy human individuals. Authors' methods: ImmunoSEQ yielded junction-only sequences lacking quality scores, so filtering differed. Assay: immunoSEQ multiplex PCR; the TCRdb copy retains only in-frame clones and omits some. The DNA was the basis for D and trimming; V, J and clone size are from that table. This table holds 2.5 million or so clones, about 92% found once. This clone was picked up a small number of times. Its antigen is unknown. Overall study findings and caveats: Rarefaction curves obtained for sorted subsets showed sequencing incomplete despite large depth.

The TCR comes from a man aged 18 to 29 in good health. Material: naive CD4+ T cells sorted from blood. Specified subset: CD45RA+ positively selected.

The CDR3 loop reads CASSVKGQNSGNTIYF. The CDR3 DNA sequence: TGTGCCAGCAGCGTTAAGGGACAGAACTCTGGAAACACCATATATTTT. The chain has TRBV7-9 and TRBJ1-3, with 7 bases that match TRBD1. From germline, CDR1 is SEHNR and CDR2 FQNEAQ (reference sequence). This CDR3 spans 16 amino acids. With 5 bases clipped from V and 0 bases from J, the junction kept 7 bases outside the gene matches.